One and the same sample provided the 18 T cell receptor beta chains below, sequenced in a study of blood T cell repertoires in COVID-19. Assay: immunoSEQ multiplex PCR; the TCRdb copy retains only in-frame clones and omits some. The table shows around 63,000 clones, with over 75% occurring only once. Input material: peripheral blood. Receptors were obtained from a woman in her fifties or sixties with acute or convalescent COVID-19.

V gene TRBV6-6 combines with J gene TRBJ1-2; no clear D. V was shortened by 0 bases and J by 7 bases, with 15 bases between the two germline ends. Germline loops: CDR1 MNHNY, CDR2 SVGAGI (reference sequence). The CDR3 totals 15 residues. CDR3 coding DNA: TGTGCCAGCAGTTACTCGGCCGGGTCTTTGGGTGGCTACACCTTC. It specifies CASSYSAGSLGGYTF.

The chain couples TRBV7-8 to TRBJ2-7, with TRBD1 matching over 8 bases. Germline CDR1 is SGHVS and CDR2 is FQNEAQ. CDR3 length equals 14 residues. The trim removed 2 bases at V and 6 bases at J, leaving 6 bases unmatched. Here the CDR3 reads CASSLSTGELEQYV. The DNA of the CDR3 is TGTGCCAGCAGCTTATCGACAGGGGAACTCGAGCAGTACGTC.

The chain is built from TRBV4-1 and TRBJ1-1, with D maybe TRBD1 (6 bases). V dropped 3 bases and J dropped 8 bases, with 10 bases sitting between them. The CDR3 totals 12 residues. Germline V gene sequence: CDR1 MGHRA, CDR2 YSYEKL. The CDR3 is CASSHDRMEAFF. CDR3 in DNA: TGCGCCAGCAGCCACGACAGGATGGAAGCTTTCTTT.

This rearrangement joins TRBV18 to TRBJ1-2, with TRBD1 matching over 8 bases. J lost 4 bases, V lost 3 bases, and 10 bases had no gene match. The CDR3 extends over 16 amino acids. Germline CDR1 reads KGHSH; CDR2 reads LQKENI. The CDR3 DNA reads as TGTGCCAGCTCACCCAACCGCGGACAGGGCAGCTATGGCTACACCTTC. Translated, it gives CASSPNRGQGSYGYTF.

V and J are TRBV18 and TRBJ2-5; 15 nucleotides match TRBD2. The CDR3 has 21 amino acids. The junction had 14 bases not matched to a gene; V was cut back by 3 bases and J by 0 bases. Germline V lookup: CDR1 KGHSH, CDR2 LQKENI. CDR3 sequence reads: CASSPLPFGLAGGSDQETQYF. The CDR3 DNA is TGTGCCAGCTCACCTCTACCTTTTGGACTAGCGGGGGGGAGTGACCAAGAGACCCAGTACTTC.

Regarding this clone: This same CDR3 is encoded by further DNA sequences in the sample. The V gene is TRBV11-3, the J gene TRBJ1-1, with 9 bases identical to TRBD1. This CDR3 spans 14 amino acids. Germline CDR1 and CDR2: SGHNT and YENEEA. Unmatched junction bases numbered 4, after V lost 3 bases and J lost 5 bases. The CDR3 DNA reads TGTGCCAGCAGCTTGGGACAGGGAAGTACTGAAGCTTTCTTT. Amino acid sequence: CASSLGQGSTEAFF.

The gene calls are TRBV5-8 and TRBJ1-4; tentatively, D is TRBD1 (5 bases). The germline CDR1 and CDR2 sequences are SGHTS and YDEGEE. V lost 1 base to trimming and J lost 0 bases, with 13 bases between them. CDR3 length: 17 residues. This CDR3 is CASSLRRGTATNEKLFF. The CDR3 coding sequence is TGTGCCAGCAGCTTGAGGAGGGGAACAGCAACTAATGAAAAACTGTTTTTT.

This clone was found a few times. The genes are TRBV5-1 and TRBJ1-2; tentative D call: TRBD1 (6 bases). Germline V CDR1 and CDR2: SGHRS, YFSETQ. The CDR3 extends over 16 amino acids. Trimming left V 1 base short and J 1 base short, with 14 bases between. The CDR3 DNA is TGCGCCAGCAGCTTGATATTAGGGGGTCTTAACTATGGCTACACCTTC. The encoded protein is CASSLILGGLNYGYTF.

The chain is built from TRBV28 and TRBJ1-4, with D perhaps TRBD1 (6 bases). The V gene's germline CDR1 is MDHEN and CDR2 SYDVKM. The CDR3 spans 12 residues. The DNA for the CDR3 is TGTGCATCTGAGGGGGAAAATGAAAAACTGTTTTTT. Protein sequence: CASEGENEKLFF. Drawing the rest from reference TRBV28 and TRBJ1-4, the complete variable domain is DVKVTQSSRYLVKRTGEKVFLECVQDMDHENMFWYRQDPGLGLRLIYFSYDVKMKEKGDIPEGYSVSREKKERFSLILESASTNQTSMYLCASEGENEKLFFGSGTQLSVL.

The chain uses TRBV19 and TRBJ2-4; possibly TRBD1 for D (7 bases). The CDR3 runs 13 residues. Germline V gene sequence: CDR1 LNHDA, CDR2 SQIVND (reference sequence). The V end was cut by 7 bases, the J end by 6 bases, with 13 bases between. The CDR3 reads CASTRQGGNIQYF. DNA of the CDR3: TGTGCCAGTACTAGGCAGGGGGGAAACATTCAGTACTTC.

This clone appeared once. The J gene is TRBJ1-1, the V gene TRBV19; D remains unclear. Germline V gene data show CDR1 as LNHDA and CDR2 as SQIVND (reference sequence). Trimming pared 7 bases from V and 5 bases from J, leaving 17 bases between. The CDR3 contains 14 residues. CDR3 sequence: CASNRNGRKTEAFF. The CDR3 DNA is TGTGCCAGTAATCGAAACGGGAGGAAGACTGAAGCTTTCTTT.

The chain uses TRBV12-3 or TRBV12-4 and TRBJ1-2; D unclear. V was shortened by 3 bases and J by 8 bases, with 13 bases between the two germline ends. The CDR3 is made up of 13 amino acids. The CDR3 loop is CASSLGRPGGYTF. In DNA, the CDR3 is TGTGCCAGCAGTTTGGGCAGGCCGGGGGGCTACACCTTC.

The chain couples TRBV4-1 to TRBJ2-5, with a weak D call TRBD2 (6 bases). The ends were cut back, 1 base at V and 5 bases at J, with 14 bases in the middle. This CDR3 contains 15 residues. Germline V gene data show CDR1 as MGHRA and CDR2 as YSYEKL. The CDR3 coding sequence is TGCGCCAGCAGCCAAGCCGGGGACTGGGGCGAGACCCAGTACTTC. Translated, it gives CASSQAGDWGETQYF.

The chain carries TRBV6-5 and TRBJ1-2, with TRBD1 identical over 8 bases. Germline CDR1 is MNHEY and CDR2 is SVGAGI. V lost 10 bases to trimming and J lost 7 bases; unmatched junction nucleotides: 14. This CDR3 is 14 amino acids long. CDR3 protein: CATLRDRLGSGYTF. For the CDR3, the DNA is TGTGCCACCCTAAGGGACAGGCTGGGGAGTGGCTACACCTTC.

J is TRBJ1-1 and V is TRBV4-1, with 11 bases that match TRBD1. This CDR3 is built from 19 residues. V was pared by 6 bases and J by 2 bases, with 17 bases of the junction left unmatched. The germline CDR1 and CDR2 sequences are MGHRA and YSYEKL. The CDR3 DNA reads as TGCGCCAGCAGTCCCACTCACCTCTTTGGGACAGGGGGAAACACTGAAGCTTTCTTT. It specifies CASSPTHLFGTGGNTEAFF.

V gene TRBV9 combines with J gene TRBJ1-2, with D possibly matching TRBD1 (5 bases). V was cut by 3 bases and J by 0 bases, with 9 bases left in between. This CDR3 comprises 14 residues. Germline CDR1 SGDLS, CDR2 YYNGEE. CDR3 DNA sequence: TGTGCCAGCAGCGCCTCAGGGTCTAACTATGGCTACACCTTC. Translated: CASSASGSNYGYTF.

CDR3 sequence (DNA): TGTGCCAGCAGCTTAAGCCAGGTTAAGTACCAAGAGACCCAGTACTTC. Residues: CASSLSQVKYQETQYF. The V and J genes are TRBV7-2 and TRBJ2-5; D not certain. Trimming stripped 2 bases from V and 0 bases from J, with 13 bases between. Germline CDR1 is SGHTA and CDR2 is FQGNSA. This CDR3 is built from 16 residues.

The chain couples TRBV6-5 to TRBJ1-4, with D unresolved. Per the germline V gene, CDR1 is MNHEY and CDR2 is SVGAGI. The V and J ends lost 0 bases and 4 bases respectively, with 6 bases between them. The CDR3 has 14 amino acids. As DNA, the CDR3 is TGTGCCAGCAGTTACTCGGCGGGTAATGAAAAACTGTTTTTT. Translated, it gives CASSYSAGNEKLFF.